This T cell receptor (beta chain) derives from a study of spatial heterogeneity in lung cancer. Study at large: Untreated early-stage non-small cell lung cancer patients, 70 to 85 in total, were the donors. More than eight raw reads, on average, carried each unique TCR and UMI combination.

Time point specified: blood at routine non-recurrence follow-up after resection. Unsorted whole RNA samples from tumor, nontumor lung or frozen PBMC were sequenced. On this clonotype itself: Its specificity is unknown.

TCRdb analysed the 5' RACE reads with MiXCR anew, one entry per CDR3 protein. The table records roughly 120,000 distinct CDR3 sequences, more than 10% of them present only once. The length of the CDR3 is 15 residues. CDR1 and CDR2 from the germline V gene are SEHNR and FQNEAQ (reference sequence). The ends lost 7 bases at V and 5 bases at J; junction bases unmatched: 11. Whole-study results and caveats: Blood contained ubiquitous expanded tumor TCRs more at resection than at follow-up.

The sample was PBMCs, taken at follow-up. The clonotype originates from a male donor with early-stage non-small cell lung cancer. V usage is TRBV7-9 and J usage is TRBJ2-1, with 7 bases lining up with TRBD2. The DNA of the CDR3 is TGTGCCAGCAACTCGCCCAACGCGGGGGACAATGAGCAGTTCTTC. The encoded protein is CASNSPNAGDNEQFF. The complete variable domain, with remaining parts taken from reference TRBV7-9 and TRBJ2-1, reads DTGVSQNPRHKITKRGQNVTFRCDPISEHNRLYWYRQTLGQGPEFLTYFQNEAQLEKSRLLSDRFSAERPKGSFSTLEIQRTEQGDSAMYLCASNSPNAGDNEQFFGPGTRLTVL.